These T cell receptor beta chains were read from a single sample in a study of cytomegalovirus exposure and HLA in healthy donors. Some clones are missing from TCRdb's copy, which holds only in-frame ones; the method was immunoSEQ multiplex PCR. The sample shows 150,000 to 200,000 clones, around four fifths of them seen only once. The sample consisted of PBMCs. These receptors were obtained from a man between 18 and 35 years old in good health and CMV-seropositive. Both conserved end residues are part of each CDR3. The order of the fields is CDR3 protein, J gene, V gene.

CDR3 protein: CASSSRLLAVEIPTDTQYF; J gene: TRBJ2-3; V gene: TRBV27
CDR3 protein: CASSSTLQGIYGYTF; J gene: TRBJ1-2; V gene: TRBV6-6
CDR3 protein: CASSSTNEQFF; J gene: TRBJ2-1; V gene: TRBV7-9
CDR3 protein: CASSSRVTSGKVTDTQYF; J gene: TRBJ2-3; V gene: TRBV7-9
CDR3 protein: CAIRGRESSYEQYF; J gene: TRBJ2-7; V gene: TRBV2
CDR3 protein: CASSEGPGIGGYTF; J gene: TRBJ1-2; V gene: TRBV2
CDR3 protein: CASSHPRGYTF; J gene: TRBJ1-2; V gene: TRBV4-2
CDR3 protein: CATSRDGPSGELFF; J gene: TRBJ2-2; V gene: TRBV15
CDR3 protein: CASSESVAGGGYNEQFF; J gene: TRBJ2-1; V gene: TRBV10-1
CDR3 protein: CASSHLQGVETEAFF; J gene: TRBJ1-1; V gene: TRBV14
CDR3 protein: CASVAGGNEQFF; J gene: TRBJ2-1; V gene: TRBV2
CDR3 protein: CASSLAGRGEKLFF; J gene: TRBJ1-4; V gene: TRBV28
CDR3 protein: CASSFLGGAELQETQYF; J gene: TRBJ2-5; V gene: TRBV5-1
CDR3 protein: CASSISKGLSFYEQYF; J gene: TRBJ2-7; V gene: TRBV19
CDR3 protein: CATKVRNNEKLFF; J gene: TRBJ1-4; V gene: TRBV15
CDR3 protein: CASSLPLAFNEQFF; J gene: TRBJ2-1; V gene: TRBV7-9
CDR3 protein: CASSGGGLGYNEQFF; J gene: TRBJ2-1; V gene: TRBV27
CDR3 protein: CASSPLAGETQYF; J gene: TRBJ2-5; V gene: TRBV6-5
CDR3 protein: CASSPPTGRETQYF; J gene: TRBJ2-5; V gene: TRBV18
CDR3 protein: CASSRGLNTEAFF; J gene: TRBJ1-1; V gene: TRBV5-6
CDR3 protein: CASSQSSINYGYTF; J gene: TRBJ1-2; V gene: TRBV23-1
CDR3 protein: CASRLKRDRGGRGTDTQYF; J gene: TRBJ2-3; V gene: TRBV5-1
CDR3 protein: CASSLYEREARGTDTQYF; J gene: TRBJ2-3; V gene: TRBV28
CDR3 protein: CASSFSIAGGTDTQYF; J gene: TRBJ2-3; V gene: TRBV27
CDR3 protein: CASSPGGNVGGRQPQHF; J gene: TRBJ1-5; V gene: TRBV4-2
CDR3 protein: CASTRRLAGVNEQFF; J gene: TRBJ2-1; V gene: TRBV27
CDR3 protein: CASSPLGQGHYEQYF; J gene: TRBJ2-7; V gene: TRBV5-1
CDR3 protein: CASSFQAGGDYEQYF; J gene: TRBJ2-7; V gene: TRBV7-7
CDR3 protein: CASSLGRMTEAFF; J gene: TRBJ1-1; V gene: TRBV5-8
CDR3 protein: CASSRSTGISYEQYF; J gene: TRBJ2-7; V gene: TRBV11-1
CDR3 protein: CAISESEDTSYEQYF; J gene: TRBJ2-7; V gene: TRBV10-3
CDR3 protein: CASSSYSGEQFF; J gene: TRBJ2-1; V gene: TRBV28
CDR3 protein: CASSLSVGVAKNIQYF; J gene: TRBJ2-4; V gene: TRBV27
CDR3 protein: CASSLAPFGLAQTDTQYF; J gene: TRBJ2-3; V gene: TRBV7-7
CDR3 protein: CASSMDSLSYNEQFF; J gene: TRBJ2-1; V gene: TRBV25-1
CDR3 protein: CASSLAIGQVQETQYF; J gene: TRBJ2-5; V gene: TRBV5-1
CDR3 protein: CASSKTRTGSYNEQFF; J gene: TRBJ2-1; V gene: TRBV21-1
CDR3 protein: CATSGSGIRTDTQYF; J gene: TRBJ2-3; V gene: TRBV15
CDR3 protein: CASSLGRVGVLNTEAFF; J gene: TRBJ1-1; V gene: TRBV13
CDR3 protein: CASSLEQGWAQPQHF; J gene: TRBJ1-5; V gene: TRBV7-6
CDR3 protein: CASSYEGTGRHEQYF; J gene: TRBJ2-7; V gene: TRBV6-5
CDR3 protein: CASSPVTYEQYF; J gene: TRBJ2-7; V gene: TRBV14
CDR3 protein: CSVVGLSYEQYF; J gene: TRBJ2-7; V gene: TRBV29-1
CDR3 protein: CASSLEAGGSYEQYF; J gene: TRBJ2-7; V gene: TRBV5-1
CDR3 protein: CSATDIYEQYF; J gene: TRBJ2-7; V gene: TRBV20-1
CDR3 protein: CASRTFSGRDTDTQYF; J gene: TRBJ2-3; V gene: TRBV9
CDR3 protein: CASSLGLAGSYNEQFF; J gene: TRBJ2-1; V gene: TRBV5-1
CDR3 protein: CASSEWGQGGGETQYF; J gene: TRBJ2-5; V gene: TRBV2
CDR3 protein: CAWSPGVGWNEQFF; J gene: TRBJ2-1; V gene: TRBV30
CDR3 protein: CASSRGQPNQPQHF; J gene: TRBJ1-5; V gene: TRBV5-6
CDR3 protein: CATMTGINEKLFF; J gene: TRBJ1-4; V gene: TRBV6-1
CDR3 protein: CASSFDRGSYEQYF; J gene: TRBJ2-7; V gene: TRBV5-4
CDR3 protein: CASSLAGTGGYGYTF; J gene: TRBJ1-2; V gene: TRBV5-5